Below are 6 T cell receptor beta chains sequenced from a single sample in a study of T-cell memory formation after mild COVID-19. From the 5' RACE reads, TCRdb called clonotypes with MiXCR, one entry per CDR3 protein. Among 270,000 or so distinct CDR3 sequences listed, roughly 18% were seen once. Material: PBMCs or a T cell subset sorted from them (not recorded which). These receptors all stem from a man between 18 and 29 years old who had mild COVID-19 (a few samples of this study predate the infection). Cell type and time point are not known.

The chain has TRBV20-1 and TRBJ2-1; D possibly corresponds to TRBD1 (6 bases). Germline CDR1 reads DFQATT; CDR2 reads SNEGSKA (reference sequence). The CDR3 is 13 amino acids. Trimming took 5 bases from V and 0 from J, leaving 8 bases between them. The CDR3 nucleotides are TGCAGTGCTCAGGGGCCCTCCTACAATGAGCAGTTCTTC. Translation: CSAQGPSYNEQFF.

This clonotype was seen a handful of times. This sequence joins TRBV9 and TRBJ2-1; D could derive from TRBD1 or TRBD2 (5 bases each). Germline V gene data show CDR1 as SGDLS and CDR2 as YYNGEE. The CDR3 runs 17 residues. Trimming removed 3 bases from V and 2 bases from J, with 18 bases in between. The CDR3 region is CASSAGVGVKTYNEQFF. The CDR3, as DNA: TGTGCCAGCAGCGCCGGGGTGGGGGTAAAGACCTACAATGAGCAGTTCTTC.

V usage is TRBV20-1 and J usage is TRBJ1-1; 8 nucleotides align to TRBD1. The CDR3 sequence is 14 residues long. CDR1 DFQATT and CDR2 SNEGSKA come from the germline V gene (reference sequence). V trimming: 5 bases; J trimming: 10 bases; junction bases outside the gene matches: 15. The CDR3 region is CSAGPTGETSGAFF. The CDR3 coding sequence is TGCAGTGCTGGCCCGACAGGGGAGACGTCCGGAGCTTTCTTT.

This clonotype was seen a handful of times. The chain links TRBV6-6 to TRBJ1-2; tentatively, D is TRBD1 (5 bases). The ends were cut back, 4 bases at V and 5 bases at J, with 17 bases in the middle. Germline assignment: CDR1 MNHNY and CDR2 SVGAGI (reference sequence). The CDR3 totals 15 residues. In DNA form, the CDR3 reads TGTGCCAGCAGTTTAATTGCCAGTGGGACGTATGGCTACACCTTC. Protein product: CASSLIASGTYGYTF.

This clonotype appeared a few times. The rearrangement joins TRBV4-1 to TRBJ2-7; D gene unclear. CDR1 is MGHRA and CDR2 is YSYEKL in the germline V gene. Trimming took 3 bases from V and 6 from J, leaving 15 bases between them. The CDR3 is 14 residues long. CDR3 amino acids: CASSHLHPGSEQYV. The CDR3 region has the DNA TGCGCCAGCAGCCACCTTCACCCCGGATCCGAGCAGTACGTC.

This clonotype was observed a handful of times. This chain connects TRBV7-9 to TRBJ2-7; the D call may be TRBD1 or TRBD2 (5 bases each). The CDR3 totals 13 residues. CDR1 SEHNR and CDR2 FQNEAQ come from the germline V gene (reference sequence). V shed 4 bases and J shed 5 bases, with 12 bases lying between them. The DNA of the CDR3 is TGTGCCAGCAGCTCCGGTGGGGGTCACGAGCAGTACGTC. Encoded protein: CASSSGGGHEQYV.